Reported below is one T cell receptor beta chain. Germline V gene sequence: CDR1 SGHDN, CDR2 FVKESK. The CDR3 covers 15 residues. Trimming took 3 bases from V and 2 from J, leaving 11 bases between them. This sample is drawn from a study of blood T cell repertoires in COVID-19. Overall study context: The analysed material was cDNA or gDNA that came from T cells, B-cell-depleted T cells, or PBMCs.

In the original workflow: Using reference gene primer amplification, nucleated cell counts were estimated. TCRdb's copy holds only in-frame clones and misses some; the assay was immunoSEQ multiplex PCR. V, J and clone size reflect that table, while D and trimming were determined from the DNA. The sample contains approximately 200,000 clones, 70% to 90% of which appear only once. The specimen sequenced was peripheral blood. This receptor was taken from a person between 65 and 80 years old with COVID-19, enrolled during active disease. The chain employs TRBV14 and TRBJ1-3, with D possibly TRBD1 on 6 matching bases. The CDR3 loop is CASSHRQGTGNTIYF. CDR3 nucleotides: TGTGCCAGCAGCCATCGTCAGGGGACTGGAAACACCATATATTTT.